Described below is a single T cell receptor beta chain sequence and its context. Antigen unknown. Donors showed nominal health when sampled, although they likely had unrecorded immune exposures. The entry originates in a study of cytomegalovirus exposure and HLA in healthy donors. Study information: Of all 360 or so donors who were genotyped, 80% to 85% belonged to the Caucasian-associated ancestry cluster. Findings of the study overall: A later analysis found common viral pathogens apparently linked to several of the most significant clusters.

CDR3 length equals 15 residues. Germline V gene data show CDR1 as SGHVS and CDR2 as FQNEAQ. With 3 bases clipped from V and 0 bases from J, the junction kept 3 bases outside the gene matches. The PCR ran on 60 Vbeta and 13 Jbeta primers. Generated by immunoSEQ multiplex PCR, the TCRdb table keeps only in-frame clones and is missing some. The table has about 150,000 clones, under 70% seen once. The V gene is TRBV7-8, the J gene TRBJ2-5; the match to TRBD1 covers 8 bases. Material: PBMCs. This receptor was identified in a woman aged 30 to 39 in good health and CMV-seropositive. DNA for the CDR3: TGTGCCAGCAGCTTGGGGACAGGCTACCAAGAGACCCAGTACTTC. It specifies CASSLGTGYQETQYF.